The following is a T cell receptor beta chain sequence with its context. It has no known antigen specificity. No base quality values were provided; no much bigger clone lies one nucleotide off. The CDR3 runs 15 amino acids, cysteine and phenylalanine included. The DNA shown is the 45-base CDR3, in frame from base 1. At the junction V is shortened by 3 bases and J by 7 bases, with 18 bases in between. The sample belongs to a study of T cells after yellow fever vaccination (dated by TCRdb to about 2019). Background for the entire study: Libraries from fractions with low cell numbers were prepared with the SMART-Seq v4 Ultra Low Input RNA kit. Two healthy male donors, one aged 18 to 29 and one aged 30 to 40 years, made up the cohort. To track T-cell clones before and after primary and booster YFV17D yellow fever vaccination, bulk TCR alpha and beta repertoires were sequenced longitudinally. Blood was collected at multiple timepoints before and after primary and secondary immunization, and bulk PBMC replicates and cell subsets were isolated.

Sequenced using an Illumina NovaSeq 6000. TCR cDNA was synthesized by 5'RACE template switching, which introduced a universal primer site and unique molecular identifiers. Priming for cDNA synthesis came from both the TCR alpha and TCR beta constant segments. Two PCR steps were used to amplify libraries, with sample barcodes and sequencing adapters being added in the second step. Sequencing of libraries was performed on Illumina HiSeq 2500 (2x100 bp) or NovaSeq (2x150 bp). The authors processed their data as follows. Demultiplexing of reads and collapsing into UMI consensus sequences were performed with MIGEC, and V(D)J alignment was carried out with MiXCR. Vaccine-responding clonotypes were identified with edgeR using replicate PBMC samples, with FDR below 0.01 and a log2 fold change above 5 up to day 15 being required. Each bulk clonotype received a CD4 or CD8 identity based on whether the sequenced CD4 or CD8 repertoire contained that clonotype at higher abundance. TCRdb redid the processing of the public reads, applying fastp at Q25 and MiXCR, and retained in-frame beta chains. For every CDR3 protein sequence, its rows merge into one entry that carries the most common genes and DNA. TCRdb assigned the V and J calls; the authors' analysis was not used. The sample data list 180,000 or so distinct CDR3 sequences, and about 10% of these were observed just once. About 40% of the sample lies in the top ten.

The sample's treatment or condition, from its label and the paper: live attenuated yellow fever vaccine strain. A standard Ficoll-Paque protocol was used to isolate PBMCs from peripheral blood. Dynabeads CD4 and CD8 positive selection kits were used to isolate CD4 and CD8 T-cell fractions. TriZol was used to extract RNA from bulk PBMCs, CD4 and CD8 fractions, and dextramer-positive and dextramer-negative fractions. General conclusions and limits of the study: Only a couple of donors were included in the study, so the extent to which the findings can be generalized is limited. A small share of clonotypes occurred in both CD4 and CD8 compartments, likely arising from convergent recombination. FACS-sorted repertoires could contain abundant contaminating clonotypes from the bulk population, so computational filtering was required. Most clones expanded after primary vaccination (around 97% of CD4 and approximately 86% of CD8) were re-detected after the booster, suggesting that broad memory maintenance occurred. Compared with the primary T-cell response, the secondary T-cell response was weaker but faster, peaking on day 5 rather than day 15.

The receptor chain draws on TRBV12-3 or TRBV12-4 and TRBJ1-2; the D gene is perhaps TRBD1, from 5 matching bases. This receptor was identified in a man aged 18 to 29 who received the YFV17D yellow fever vaccine. The sequences come from CD8+ T cells sorted from PBMCs, collected 15 days after the yellow fever booster vaccination. The CDR3 protein is CASSLSQNGGGGYTF. The DNA sequence reads TGTGCCAGCAGTTTGTCGCAAAACGGGGGTGGTGGCTACACCTTC.